One and the same sample provided the 9 T cell receptor beta chains below, sequenced in a study of blood T cell repertoires in COVID-19. Profiled with immunoSEQ multiplex PCR; TCRdb holds only in-frame clones, not every one. The table has 95,000 to 150,000 clones, 86% seen once. Material for sequencing was peripheral blood. Receptor source: a man in his forties with acute or convalescent COVID-19.

The chain is built from TRBV7-9 and TRBJ2-5; 9 bases fit TRBD2. The germline gives CDR1 SEHNR, CDR2 FQNEAQ (reference sequence). The CDR3 extends over 16 amino acids. V shed 5 bases, J shed 4 bases, and the junction held 11 bases outside the gene matches. In DNA, the CDR3 is TGTGCCAGCAGCCCGTGGGCGGGAGGGATCCCAGAGACCCAGTACTTC. Translating gives CASSPWAGGIPETQYF.

The chain links TRBV21-1 to TRBJ2-1; TRBD2, the D gene given by the table, was not confirmed from the DNA. TRBV21-1 counts as a pseudogene. The CDR3 runs to 14 residues. CDR3 protein: CASSPGGEVNEQFF. CDR3 coding DNA: TGTGCCAGCAGCCCGGGAGGGGAGGTTAATGAGCAGTTCTTC.

This chain links TRBV5-1 with TRBJ2-4; 9 nucleotides align to TRBD2. V shed 3 bases and J 3 bases; nucleotides not matched to a gene: 16. The germline V gene has CDR1 SGHRS and CDR2 YFSETQ. This CDR3 has 19 residues. CDR3 protein: CASSSGVGLATSGKNIQYF. CDR3 in DNA: TGCGCCAGCAGCTCAGGGGTCGGACTAGCGACATCCGGCAAAAACATTCAGTACTTC.

V usage is TRBV3-1 (or the pseudogene TRBV3-2) and J usage is TRBJ2-5, with a possible D match to TRBD2 (6 bases). The CDR3 is 14 residues long. Deletions cut 1 base from V and 4 bases from J, with 10 bases between. The germline V gene has CDR1 LGHDT and CDR2 YNNKEL (reference sequence). CDR3 region: CASSQVLASETQYF. In DNA, the CDR3 is TGTGCCAGCAGCCAAGTCCTAGCGTCAGAGACCCAGTACTTC.

The chain uses TRBV10-2 and TRBJ2-1; 15 nucleotides line up with TRBD2. CDR3 length equals 16 residues. V trimming: 6 bases; J trimming: 5 bases; junction bases outside the gene matches: 5. Germline V gene data show CDR1 as WSHSY and CDR2 as SAAADI. The CDR3 DNA is TGCGCCAGCAGGGAGGGGACTAGCGGGAGGCACAATGAGCAGTTCTTC. Translation: CASREGTSGRHNEQFF.

This clone was recorded once. DNA of the CDR3: TGTGCCAGCAGCTCCTTCTATCAACATGAGCAGTTCTTC. Encoded protein: CASSSFYQHEQFF. The rearrangement links TRBV5-6 to TRBJ2-1; D not resolved. Looked up from germline, CDR1 is SGHDT and CDR2 is YYEEEE. V was shortened by 3 bases and J by 8 bases, with 12 bases between the two germline ends. The CDR3 has 13 amino acids.

V usage is TRBV19 and J usage is TRBJ1-2; D may be TRBD1 (5 bases). Germline V CDR1 and CDR2: LNHDA, SQIVND (reference sequence). This CDR3 region has 13 residues. V lost 6 bases to trimming and J lost 4 bases, with 12 bases between them. CDR3 protein: CASRPTASYGYTF. For the CDR3, the DNA is TGTGCCAGTAGGCCGACAGCCTCCTATGGCTACACCTTC.

CDR3 residues: CASRTGQVGNQPQHF. The CDR3 bases are TGTGCCAGTAGAACAGGACAGGTCGGCAATCAGCCCCAGCATTTT. The chain has TRBV19 and TRBJ1-5, with 7 bases identical to TRBD1. Losses at the gene ends were 6 bases for V and 2 bases for J; bases not matched to a gene: 7. From germline, CDR1 is LNHDA and CDR2 SQIVND (reference sequence). The CDR3 sequence is 15 residues long.

J is TRBJ1-3 and V is TRBV5-5; 9 nucleotides line up with TRBD1. The CDR3 contains 17 residues. Germline CDR1 is SGHKS and CDR2 is YYEKEE (reference sequence). Trimming took 4 bases from V and 0 from J; bases not matched to a gene: 8. CDR3 in DNA: TGTGCCAGCAGCACCTCATCGACAGGGGGCTCTGGAAACACCATATATTTT. Translating gives CASSTSSTGGSGNTIYF.